This T cell receptor (beta chain) is from a study of cytomegalovirus exposure and HLA in healthy donors. This CDR3 has 15 amino acids. The J segment lost 4 bases and the V segment lost 7 bases, leaving 9 bases of the junction unmatched. The germline CDR1 and CDR2 sequences are LNHDA and SQIVND (reference sequence). In the PCR, 60 Vbeta and 13 Jbeta primers were used. The method was immunoSEQ multiplex PCR; TCRdb's version includes in-frame clones alone and lacks a portion of them. Of some 80,000 clones listed, around 77% are singletons. The chain has TRBV19 and TRBJ2-1; 8 nucleotides match TRBD1. Sequences were obtained from PBMCs. The sequence came from a man aged 50-60 years in good health and CMV-seronegative. Here the CDR3 DNA reads TGTGCCAGTACCCCTTCGGGACAGGCGTACAATGAGCAGTTCTTC. Protein sequence: CASTPSGQAYNEQFF.